Below, 30 T cell receptor beta chains from the same sample are listed, as sequenced in a study of blood T cells in healthy people across ages. A sample-barcoded 5' primer and a J-beta primer mix were used in a second PCR of about 6 to 11 cycles. In TCRdb, the 5' RACE reads were re-called with MiXCR into one record per CDR3 protein. The table lists about 1.6 million distinct CDR3 sequences, roughly 32% of them singletons, with roughly 10% in the top ten. The sample comprised blood. Receptors originate from a woman aged 25 to 39 in good health.

This sequence joins TRBV2 and TRBJ2-5, with 7 bases fitting TRBD2. The CDR3 is 16 residues long. V lost 7 bases to trimming and J lost 1 base; unmatched junction nucleotides: 12. The V gene's germline CDR1 is SNHLY and CDR2 FYNNEI. This chain's CDR3 is CASNPAGPTLQETQYF. In nucleotides, the CDR3 is TGTGCCAGCAATCCAGCGGGACCGACCCTCCAAGAGACCCAGTACTTC.

This clonotype was observed at least ten times. The V call is TRBV21-1, the J call TRBJ1-1. TRBV21-1 is assigned pseudogene status. The CDR3 is 13 residues long. The CDR3 loop is CASTSPGNTEAFF. CDR3 nucleotide sequence: TGTGCCAGCACTTCACCTGGGAACACTGAAGCTTTCTTT.

This rearrangement joins TRBV4-1 to TRBJ1-5; 7 bases match TRBD1. The germline CDR1 and CDR2 sequences are MGHRA and YSYEKL. V lost 1 base, J lost 0 bases, and 6 bases stayed unmatched. This CDR3 contains 17 residues. The chain's CDR3 is CASSQVVGGYSNQPQHF. Written as DNA, the CDR3 is TGCGCCAGCAGCCAAGTCGTAGGGGGCTATAGCAATCAGCCCCAGCATTTT.

This clonotype was observed a few times. This chain uses TRBV18 with TRBJ2-3; 9 bases fit TRBD2. The V segment lost 6 bases and the J segment 11 bases; nucleotides outside the gene matches: 15. The CDR3 extends over 15 amino acids. CDR1 is KGHSH, CDR2 LQKENI, per germline. The CDR3 bases are TGTGCCAGCTCCACCCTTCTGGATAGCGGGGGTGAGCAGTATTTT. It codes for CASSTLLDSGGEQYF. Using reference TRBV18 and TRBJ2-3 for the parts outside the CDR3, the full variable domain is NAGVMQNPRHLVRRRGQEARLRCSPMKGHSHVYWYRQLPEEGLKFMVYLQKENIIDESGMPKERFSAEFPKEGPSILRIQQVVRGDSAAYFCASSTLLDSGGEQYFGPGTRLTVL.

This clonotype was counted between two and nine times. The CDR3: CASSQVNGLAGLETQYF. The CDR3 DNA reads TGTGCCAGCAGCCAAGTGAACGGACTAGCGGGACTGGAGACCCAGTACTTC. The rearrangement links TRBV3-1 to TRBJ2-5; TRBD2 matches at 12 bases. Per the germline V gene, CDR1 is LGHDT and CDR2 is YNNKEL (reference sequence). There are 17 residues in the CDR3. V shed 1 base and J 5 bases; nucleotides not matched to a gene: 8.

The genes are TRBV5-5 and TRBJ2-7; D gene uncertain. The CDR3 consists of 14 residues. The ends were cut back, 6 bases at V and 2 bases at J, with 15 bases in the middle. Germline CDR1 and CDR2: SGHKS and YYEKEE (reference sequence). CDR3 region: CASTFRPGAYEQYF. The DNA for the CDR3 is TGTGCCAGCACCTTCCGGCCGGGTGCCTACGAGCAGTACTTC.

V gene TRBV7-9 combines with J gene TRBJ2-1, with D maybe TRBD2 (5 bases). Germline V lookup: CDR1 SEHNR, CDR2 FQNEAQ (reference sequence). V was clipped by 1 base and J by 6 bases, with 10 bases between them. This CDR3 region has 14 residues. CDR3 in amino acids: CASSLGEGSNEQFF. CDR3 in DNA: TGTGCCAGCAGCTTAGGTGAGGGAAGCAATGAGCAGTTCTTC.

The sample holds many counts of this clonotype. This sequence joins TRBV29-1 and TRBJ2-7, with TRBD1 as a possible D gene (5 bases). In germline, CDR1 is SQVTM, CDR2 ANQGSEA. Trimming removed 7 bases at V and 0 bases at J, with 13 bases between. The CDR3 totals 13 residues. CDR3 residues: CSGGAGISYEQYF. The CDR3 DNA reads TGCAGCGGAGGAGCAGGGATCTCCTACGAGCAGTACTTC.

This clonotype has just a few counts. The chain joins TRBV20-1 to TRBJ1-1; D remains ambiguous. Germline loops: CDR1 DFQATT, CDR2 SNEGSKA (reference sequence). V lost 6 bases, J lost 4 bases, and 18 bases lay in between. This CDR3 is 14 amino acids long. This CDR3 reads CSAINSGSSTEAFF. DNA for the CDR3: TGCAGTGCCATTAACAGTGGCTCCAGCACTGAAGCTTTCTTT.

As to this clonotype: The CDR3 carries no conserved terminal phenylalanine or tryptophan, so it likely arises from a read error. The chain carries TRBV20-1 and TRBJ2-2; D call uncertain. CDR1 DFQATT and CDR2 SNEGSKA come from the germline V gene (reference sequence). The V end lost 3 bases, the J end lost 8 bases, and 13 bases lay between the germline ends. This CDR3 has 13 residues. The CDR3 region has the DNA TGCAGTGCTAGGCCCCTCCTCTCTGGGGAGCTGTTTTGT. Translated, it gives CSARPLLSGELFC.

This clonotype came up a few times. The chain recombines TRBV5-1 with TRBJ1-5; D is uncertain. The CDR3 spans 14 residues. The V end was cut by 2 bases, the J end by 4 bases, with 10 bases between. Germline CDR1 reads SGHRS; CDR2 reads YFSETQ. The CDR3 bases are TGCGCCAGCAGCTTAGGACCCGAGAATCAGCCCCAGCATTTT. The encoded protein is CASSLGPENQPQHF.

There are a few counts of this clonotype. This sequence joins TRBV2 and TRBJ2-3, with TRBD2 identical over 10 bases. CDR1 and CDR2 from the germline V gene are SNHLY and FYNNEI. V dropped 5 bases and J dropped 0; count of bases not matched to a gene: 2. The CDR3 has 15 amino acids. The CDR3 DNA reads TGTGCCAGCAGTACTAGCGGGAAAAGCACAGATACGCAGTATTTT. Amino acids: CASSTSGKSTDTQYF. The whole variable domain, filled in from reference TRBV2 and TRBJ2-3, reads EPEVTQTPSHQVTQMGQEVILRCVPISNHLYFYWYRQILGQKVEFLVSFYNNEISEKSEIFDDQFSVERPDGSNFTLKIRSTKLEDSAMYFCASSTSGKSTDTQYFGPGTRLTVL.

The sample holds a few counts of this clonotype. The chain couples TRBV11-3 to TRBJ2-5; weak D call: TRBD2 (6 bases). The J call may be faulty, since TRBJ2-7 better matches the DNA end. The CDR3 is made up of 13 amino acids. CDR1 and CDR2 from the germline V gene are SGHNT and YENEEA. This CDR3 reads CASSPSLGGEQYF. The CDR3 region has the DNA TGTGCCAGCAGCCCCTCCCTCGGGGGCGAGCAGTACTTC.

The genes are TRBV21-1 and TRBJ2-5; TRBD1 was called by the table and not checked on the DNA. TRBV21-1 is assigned pseudogene status. The CDR3 extends over 12 amino acids. CDR3 bases: TGTGCCAGCGAGGACAGGGTGGAGACCCAGTACTTC. Amino acid sequence: CASEDRVETQYF.

This clonotype has just a few counts. The V gene is TRBV7-9, the J gene TRBJ2-1; no definite D call. Trimming took off 4 bases at V and 4 bases at J, with 11 bases between the two ends. CDR1 SEHNR and CDR2 FQNEAQ come from the germline V gene (reference sequence). This CDR3 comprises 14 residues. In DNA form, the CDR3 reads TGTGCCAGCAGCTCCTCGACTCTTTACAATGAGCAGTTCTTC. Amino acids: CASSSSTLYNEQFF.

This clonotype was found a few times. The chain recombines TRBV7-6 with TRBJ2-5, with D unclear. The CDR3 is 14 residues long. The V gene lost 5 bases and the J gene lost 3 bases, with 13 bases spanning the gap. Per the germline V gene, CDR1 is SGHVS and CDR2 is FNYEAQ. The chain's CDR3 is CASSHYDGKETQYF. The DNA for the CDR3 is TGTGCCAGCAGCCATTATGACGGAAAAGAGACCCAGTACTTC. Supplemented by reference TRBV7-6 and TRBJ2-5, the full variable domain reads GAGVSQSPRYKVTKRGQDVALRCDPISGHVSLYWYRQALGQGPEFLTYFNYEAQQDKSGLPNDRFSAERPEGSISTLTIQRTEQRDSAMYRCASSHYDGKETQYFGPGTRLLVL.

The chain uses TRBV20-1 and TRBJ2-7, with a tentative D call TRBD2 (6 bases). The germline V and J ends were trimmed by 5 bases and 6 bases, with 14 bases remaining between them. The V gene's germline CDR1 is DFQATT and CDR2 SNEGSKA (reference sequence). This CDR3 region has 12 residues. The CDR3 spells CSAHGTGSEQYF. As DNA, the CDR3 is TGCAGTGCTCACGGGACTGGTTCCGAGCAGTACTTC.

The V call is TRBV27, the J call TRBJ2-7; D unclear. Trimming pared 8 bases from V and 6 bases from J, leaving 11 bases between. The CDR3 is 11 amino acids. Germline loops: CDR1 MNHEY, CDR2 SMNVEV (reference sequence). The DNA of the CDR3 is TGTGCCAGCGGACGGATGGGCGAGCAGTACTTC. Translating it yields CASGRMGEQYF.

This clonotype has a handful of counts. The chain uses TRBV3-1 and TRBJ1-2; perhaps TRBD1 as D (6 bases). The CDR3 extends over 14 amino acids. Germline V CDR1 and CDR2: LGHDT, YNNKEL (reference sequence). Trimming removed 4 bases at V and 4 bases at J, with 13 bases between. CDR3 sequence: CASSPQGRTYGYTF. The DNA for the CDR3 is TGTGCCAGCAGCCCCCAGGGGCGAACCTATGGCTACACCTTC.

This clonotype was counted only a few times. The chain combines TRBV7-6 with TRBJ1-1; 7 bases map to TRBD1. This CDR3 is built from 15 residues. V gave up 0 bases and J gave up 4 bases; unmatched junction bases: 5. CDR1 and CDR2 from the germline V gene are SGHVS and FNYEAQ. CDR3 in DNA: TGTGCCAGCAGCTTAGCGCTGCAGGGGGGCACTGAAGCTTTCTTT. Its protein is CASSLALQGGTEAFF.

There are a few counts of this clonotype. The V call is TRBV12-3 or TRBV12-4, the J call TRBJ2-1; D uncertain. The ends were cut back, 2 bases at V and 0 bases at J, with 8 bases in the middle. The CDR3 runs 15 residues. CDR3 nucleotide sequence: TGTGCCAGCAGTTTAATTCCAAGCTCCTACAATGAGCAGTTCTTC. It is translated as CASSLIPSSYNEQFF.

This clonotype has only a few counts. V and J are TRBV7-2 and TRBJ2-5; 7 bases map to TRBD2. The length of the CDR3 is 14 residues. J lost 4 bases, V lost 8 bases, and 10 bases had no gene match. Germline CDR1 is SGHTA and CDR2 is FQGNSA. The CDR3: CASCGGGIAETQYF. The DNA of the CDR3 is TGTGCCAGCTGCGGGGGAGGGATCGCAGAGACCCAGTACTTC.

Worth noting for this clonotype: A clone one base away is much larger, so this may be a read error. The missing conserved phenylalanine or tryptophan at the end of this CDR3 makes a read error likely. This chain connects TRBV4-1 to TRBJ2-4; TRBD2 agrees at 8 bases. Germline assignment: CDR1 MGHRA and CDR2 YSYEKL. This CDR3 contains 15 residues. The J segment lost 9 bases and the V segment lost 0 bases, leaving 7 bases of the junction unmatched. Here the CDR3 DNA reads TGCGCCAGCAGCCAAGACGGGACTAGTCAACCCATTCAGTACTGC. Translation gives CASSQDGTSQPIQYC.

This clonotype was observed at least ten times. This chain links TRBV11-1 with TRBJ2-7; D unclear. This CDR3 is 16 amino acids long. The germline CDR1 and CDR2 sequences are SGHAT and FQDESV (reference sequence). V was trimmed by 1 base and J by 3 bases, leaving 16 bases between them. The CDR3 DNA sequence: TGTGCCAGCAGCTTAGATGGTCGATCTTCCCACTACGAGCAGTACTTC. This codes for CASSLDGRSSHYEQYF.

The rearrangement links TRBV29-1 to TRBJ2-5; 9 nucleotides match TRBD1. CDR1 and CDR2 from the germline V gene are SQVTM and ANQGSEA. The CDR3 is 16 amino acids. Unmatched junction bases numbered 17, after V lost 3 bases and J lost 9 bases. The CDR3: CSVEGVRQGVFEAQYF. CDR3 DNA sequence: TGCAGCGTTGAGGGGGTTAGACAGGGGGTCTTTGAGGCCCAGTACTTC.

The gene calls are TRBV7-2 and TRBJ2-5; 16 bases align to TRBD2. This CDR3 spans 17 amino acids. The trim removed 5 bases at V and 5 bases at J, leaving 8 bases unmatched. The V gene's germline CDR1 is SGHTA and CDR2 FQGNSA. This CDR3 is CASSPPGLAGGLETQYF. The CDR3 DNA sequence: TGTGCCAGCAGCCCGCCGGGACTAGCGGGGGGGCTGGAGACCCAGTACTTC.

Only a few counts were recorded for this clonotype. The chain couples TRBV9 to TRBJ2-7; perhaps TRBD2 as D (6 bases). The CDR3 has 14 residues. Trimming stripped 3 bases from V and 4 bases from J, with 14 bases between. Germline-derived CDR1 and CDR2 are SGDLS and YYNGEE. This CDR3 is CASSALSAGYEQYF. The CDR3 coding sequence is TGTGCCAGCAGCGCCCTGTCAGCGGGTTACGAGCAGTACTTC.

This clonotype was detected only a few times. The V gene is TRBV20-1, the J gene TRBJ1-1; no definite D call. The CDR3 extends over 14 amino acids. Germline V gene sequence: CDR1 DFQATT, CDR2 SNEGSKA (reference sequence). The V end was cut by 3 bases, the J end by 1 base, with 12 bases between. The CDR3 DNA reads TGCAGTGCTAGCCAGGACGGGAAGAACACTGAAGCTTTCTTT. Residues: CSASQDGKNTEAFF.

V is TRBV13 and J is TRBJ1-2, with D hard to call. CDR1 is PRHDT and CDR2 is FYEKMQ in the germline V gene (reference sequence). Between the trimmed V and J ends, which lost 0 bases and 2 bases, there was a span of 10 bases. This CDR3 has 15 amino acids. CDR3 in DNA: TGTGCCAGCAGCTTAGGCCTAGGCACCAACTATGGCTACACCTTC. Residues: CASSLGLGTNYGYTF.

The V and J genes are TRBV3-1 and TRBJ2-1; no clear D. The V end was cut by 2 bases, the J end by 5 bases, with 16 bases between. CDR3 size: 16 residues. Germline V lookup: CDR1 LGHDT, CDR2 YNNKEL (reference sequence). CDR3 nucleotides: TGTGCCAGCAGCCAATTCGCCTCAGTGGGTAACAATGAGCAGTTCTTC. It codes for CASSQFASVGNNEQFF.